These T cell receptor beta chains were read from a single sample in a study of T cell changes during pregnancy in multiple sclerosis. Here immunoSEQ multiplex PCR was the method, and the copy in TCRdb shows in-frame clones only, minus some. Here the sample spans around 78,000 clones, about nine tenths being singletons. Sample: peripheral blood, taken in the third trimester of pregnancy. The receptor set was obtained from a female donor in good health, enrolled as a control in a pregnancy study. Both conserved end residues are part of each CDR3. The order of the fields is V gene, J gene, CDR3 protein.

TRBV18	TRBJ1-3	CASSLTGPSSGNTIYF
TRBV5-1	TRBJ1-2	CASSLGTGGNYGYTF
TRBV4-1	TRBJ1-1	CASSQLPGQGSGTEAFF
TRBV28	TRBJ1-1	CASSSTGTGGADTEAFF
TRBV11-2	TRBJ2-3	CASSPGTSGDTQYF
TRBV19	TRBJ1-1	CATKIGTEVNTEAFF
TRBV9	TRBJ2-1	CASSVSSGGLYNEQFF
TRBV7-7	TRBJ2-3	CASSSSLAAGTDTQYF
TRBV29-1	TRBJ2-6	CSVGAGPGVNVLTF
TRBV18	TRBJ1-6	CASSLGQGNSPLHF
TRBV5-1	TRBJ2-3	CASKPGVAGTDTQYF